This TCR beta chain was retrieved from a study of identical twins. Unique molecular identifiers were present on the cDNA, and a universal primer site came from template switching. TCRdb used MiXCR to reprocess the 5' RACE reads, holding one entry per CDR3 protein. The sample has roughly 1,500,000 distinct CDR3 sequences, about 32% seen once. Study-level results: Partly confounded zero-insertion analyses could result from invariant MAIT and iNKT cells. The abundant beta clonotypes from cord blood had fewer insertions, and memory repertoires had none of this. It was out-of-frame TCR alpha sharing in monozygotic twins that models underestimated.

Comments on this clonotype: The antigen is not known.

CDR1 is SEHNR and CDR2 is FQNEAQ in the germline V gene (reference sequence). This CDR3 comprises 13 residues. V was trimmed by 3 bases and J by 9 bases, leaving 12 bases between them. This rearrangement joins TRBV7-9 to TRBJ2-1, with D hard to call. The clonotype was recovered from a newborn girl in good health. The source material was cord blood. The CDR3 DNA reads TGTGCCAGCAGCTTTGGTGGTGATGCTGAGCAGTTCTTC. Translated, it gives CASSFGGDAEQFF. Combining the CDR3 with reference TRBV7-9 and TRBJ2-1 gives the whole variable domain DTGVSQNPRHKITKRGQNVTFRCDPISEHNRLYWYRQTLGQGPEFLTYFQNEAQLEKSRLLSDRFSAERPKGSFSTLEIQRTEQGDSAMYLCASSFGGDAEQFFGPGTRLTVL.